A selection of T cell receptor beta chains follows, all from one sample in a study of beta chain features in type 1 diabetes. Profiled with immunoSEQ multiplex PCR; TCRdb holds only in-frame clones, not every one. The table lists more than 110,000 clones, about 7.1% of them singletons. Sequenced material: central memory CD4+ T cells from blood. These receptors originate from a woman in her thirties in good health. CDR3s include the opening cysteine and the closing phenylalanine or tryptophan. A D gene is named only where the DNA matches it firmly. The listing skips clone size in some rows; elsewhere it reads once, few, many or a size class.

>TRBV11-2|TRBJ2-5|.|.
TGTGCCAGCAGCCCTAGCCCCCTCCAAGAGACCCAGTACTTC
CASSPSPLQETQYF
>TRBV7-7|TRBJ2-7|TRBD2|.
TGTGCTAGCAGCCCCGGACTAGCGCGGGACGAGCAGTACTTC
CASSPGLARDEQYF
>TRBV5-1|TRBJ1-4|TRBD1|few
TGCGCCAGCTCAGAACAGGGGACTAATGAAAAACTGTTTTTT
CASSEQGTNEKLFF
>TRBV4-2|TRBJ2-1|.|many
TGTGCCAGCAGCCATAGCGGAAATGAGCAGTTCTTC
CASSHSGNEQFF
>TRBV18|TRBJ1-1|.|few
TGTGCCAGCTCACCAGACAGGAAGAACACTGAAGCTTTCTTT
CASSPDRKNTEAFF
>TRBV5-1|TRBJ1-1|.|few
TGCGCCAGCAGCTTGCAGGGGATGAACACTGAAGCTTTCTTT
CASSLQGMNTEAFF
>TRBV18|TRBJ2-3|.|many
TGTGCCAGCTCACCAGTGGAGGGCACAGATACGCAGTATTTT
CASSPVEGTDTQYF
>TRBV11-2|TRBJ2-1|.|few
TGTGCCAGCAGCTTAGGTCTTGGTAGCCCCTATGAGCAGTTCTTC
CASSLGLGSPYEQFF
>TRBV4-2|TRBJ2-1|TRBD2|.
TGTGCCAGCAGCCAAGATCGGGCTAGCGGGATAAGCTCCTACAATGAGCAGTTCTTC
CASSQDRASGISSYNEQFF
>TRBV28|TRBJ2-7|TRBD1|few
TGTGCCAGCAGTCTGCCGGGACAGGGAGTCTCCGAGCAGTACTTC
CASSLPGQGVSEQYF
>TRBV10-3|TRBJ2-3|TRBD1|.
TGTGCCATCAGAAGTGGGCAACAGGGGGCACACACAGATACGCAGTATTTT
CAIRSGQQGAHTDTQYF
>TRBV5-1|TRBJ2-1|TRBD2|many
TGCGCCAGCAGCCCCCCCCTAGCGGGAGGGCTCGATGAGCAGTTCTTC
CASSPPLAGGLDEQFF
>TRBV4-2|TRBJ2-2|.|.
TGTGCCAGCAGCCCGGGGTTCGCGAACACCGGGGAGCTGTTTTTT
CASSPGFANTGELFF
>TRBV25-1|TRBJ1-4|.|.
TGTGCCAGCAGTGAAGGTTTACAGGAGTACGAAAAACTGTTTTTT
CASSEGLQEYEKLFF
>TRBV11-2|TRBJ2-7|TRBD1|.
TGTGCCAGCAGCGCCCAGACAGGGGACGCGAACTACGAGCAGTACTTC
CASSAQTGDANYEQYF
>TRBV7-3|TRBJ2-1|TRBD2|many
TGTGCCAGCAGCCCAAGGGGCGGGAGACTGGCTGAGCAGTTCTTC
CASSPRGGRLAEQFF
>TRBV2|TRBJ1-1|.|.
TGTGCCAGCAGTGCTCAGTCAGGGAAAGTGACTGAAGCTTTCTTT
CASSAQSGKVTEAFF
>TRBV27|TRBJ1-1|TRBD1|many
TGTGCCAGCAGGCCCTATCCAGGGGACAGGGTGAACACTGAAGCTTTCTTT
CASRPYPGDRVNTEAFF
>TRBV4-2|TRBJ2-1|.|few
TGTGCCAGCAGCTTGGTAGTCGCGTCTAGCAGGAATGAGCAGTTCTTC
CASSLVVASSRNEQFF
>TRBV18|TRBJ2-7|TRBD2|.
TGTGCCAGCTCACTATTTAGCGGGAGGGATGCCTACGAGCAGTACTTC
CASSLFSGRDAYEQYF
>TRBV7-3|TRBJ2-5|.|.
TGTGCCAGCAGCAGAGACCAAGAGACCCAGTACTTC
CASSRDQETQYF
>TRBV19|TRBJ2-3|.|.
TGTGCCAGTAGTGGGCGGGACCGAGATACGCAGTATTTT
CASSGRDRDTQYF
>TRBV7-2|TRBJ1-1|.|many
TGTGCCAGCAGCGACCACCGGGGGAGCACTGAAGCTTTCTTT
CASSDHRGSTEAFF
>TRBV28|TRBJ2-5|TRBD2|.
TGTGCCAGCAGTTTTCCTAGCGGGAGGCTAGGGACCCAGTACTTC
CASSFPSGRLGTQYF
>TRBV7-3|TRBJ2-3|TRBD2|few
TGTGCCAGCAGCTTAACTTTTGCGGGAGGGAGCACAGATACGCAGTATTTT
CASSLTFAGGSTDTQYF
>TRBV28|TRBJ2-7|.|few
TGTGCCAGCAGTACCCCAGGGGAGACCTACGAGCAGTACTTC
CASSTPGETYEQYF
>TRBV4-1|TRBJ2-5|TRBD2|few
TGCGCCAGCAGCCAGACCAAGCGGGAGGATTTGTTAGAGACCCAGTACTTC
CASSQTKREDLLETQYF
>TRBV6-5|TRBJ2-5|.|few
TGTGCCAGCCGGCGGGTGGAGACCCAGTACTTC
CASRRVETQYF
>TRBV4-3|TRBJ1-1|.|few
TGCGCCAGCAGCCAAGTTTCTGAGCCCCAAGCTTTCTTT
CASSQVSEPQAFF
>TRBV21-1|TRBJ1-5|.|.
TGTGCCAGCAAGCGCGGGCAGACCTATCAGCCCCAGCATTTT
CASKRGQTYQPQHF
>TRBV30|TRBJ2-7|.|many
TGTGCCTGGAGTGCCAGGGCCTACGAGCAGTACTTC
CAWSARAYEQYF
>TRBV15|TRBJ2-1|TRBD1|.
TGTGCCACCAGCGGGACAGGGGGCAATTCTGCCTACAATGAGCAGTTCTTC
CATSGTGGNSAYNEQFF
>TRBV4-2|TRBJ1-1|TRBD1|many
TGTGCCAGCACAGGGGGGCGAAGGACTGAAGCTTTCTTT
CASTGGRRTEAFF
>TRBV5-1|TRBJ2-3|TRBD2|.
TGCGCCAGCGCTCGACTAGCGACAGATACGCAGTATTTT
CASARLATDTQYF
>TRBV6-1|TRBJ2-1|TRBD2|.
TGTGCCAGCAGTCGACTAGCGGGAGGCTACAATGAGCAGTTCTTC
CASSRLAGGYNEQFF
>TRBV19|TRBJ1-5|.|once
TGTGCCAGTAGCCGGGACACGTATAGCAATCAGCCCCAGCATTTT
CASSRDTYSNQPQHF
>TRBV7-2|TRBJ2-4|TRBD1|few
TGTGCCAGCAGCCAAACATTAAGACAGGGAGACATTCAGTACTTC
CASSQTLRQGDIQYF
>TRBV28|TRBJ1-2|TRBD1|.
TGTGCCAGCAGTTTGCCAGGGGGCGGTGGCTACACCTTC
CASSLPGGGGYTF
>TRBV7-8|TRBJ2-7|TRBD2|few
TGTGCCAGCAGCTTAGGGACTAGCGGGACCCAGATTCCTTACGAGCAGTACTTC
CASSLGTSGTQIPYEQYF